The clone carrying this T cell receptor (beta chain) was seen many times. Its antigen is unknown. TCRdb re-analysed the RT-PCR reads in MiXCR, keeping a single row per CDR3 protein. The repertoire holds around 200,000 distinct CDR3 sequences, with about 9.3% as singletons. This CDR3 is 16 amino acids long. Germline-derived CDR1 and CDR2 are MDHEN and SYDVKM. V dropped 2 bases and J dropped 4; count of bases not matched to a gene: 6. The source of the sample is a study of response to subunit inactivated influenza vaccine. Study-level results: That few new T cells are recruited by each seasonal influenza vaccination was the authors' suggestion.

This sample comprised non-naive T cells sorted from PBMCs, obtained on the day of vaccination. The gene calls are TRBV28 and TRBJ2-2; 8 bases map to TRBD2. The clonotype comes from a man over 45 who received an inactivated influenza vaccine. CDR3 protein: CASSLGLAVFTGELFF. The CDR3 region has the DNA TGTGCCAGCAGTTTAGGACTAGCAGTTTTCACCGGGGAGCTGTTTTTT.